One sample yielded the 17 T cell receptor beta chains listed below, sequenced in a study of OX40 agonist ivuxolimab in advanced cancers. Libraries were prepared by immunoSEQ multiplex PCR; TCRdb keeps only in-frame clonotypes and omits some of them. This table has roughly 41,000 clones, roughly 86% appearing once. The starting material was CD4+ or CD8+ T cells sorted from blood, obtained in a trial of the OX40 agonist ivuxolimab. These receptor sequences come from an adult with an advanced solid tumor such as melanoma, head and neck, liver or kidney cancer.

The chain joins TRBV28 to TRBJ1-3; 7 positions match TRBD1. Trimming removed 6 bases from V and 1 base from J; junction bases left unmatched: 12. This CDR3 has 17 residues. Germline CDR1 is MDHEN and CDR2 is SYDVKM. In DNA, the CDR3 is TGTGCCAGCAGCCCTACCGTGACAGGGCTATCTGGAAACACCATATATTTT. Translating gives CASSPTVTGLSGNTIYF.

The chain recombines TRBV7-9 with TRBJ1-2, with D perhaps matching TRBD1 (6 bases). CDR1 is SEHNR, CDR2 FQNEAQ, per germline (reference sequence). V lost 2 bases to trimming and J lost 8 bases, with 30 bases between them. The CDR3 is 19 residues long. The DNA of the CDR3 is TGTGCCAGCAGCTTAAATCGGTTTCGTCGGGCAGGGGCGGCGGGGGGCTACACCTTC. Its translation: CASSLNRFRRAGAAGGYTF.

This clone was seen only once. V usage is TRBV6-5 and J usage is TRBJ2-2; D is perhaps TRBD2 (5 bases). Trimming cost V 0 bases and J 4 bases, with 9 bases left between them. The CDR3 is 15 amino acids. Per the germline V gene, CDR1 is MNHEY and CDR2 is SVGAGI. CDR3 nucleotide sequence: TGTGCCAGCAGTTACTCGGACTTATCCACCGGGGAGCTGTTTTTT. Translated: CASSYSDLSTGELFF.

This clone showed up just once. CDR3 sequence: CASSSGPNYEQYF. In nucleotides, the CDR3 is TGTGCCAGCAGCTCCGGACCCAACTACGAGCAGTACTTC. The rearrangement joins TRBV7-6 to TRBJ2-7, with unresolved D. The CDR3 sequence is 13 residues long. V lost 4 bases to trimming and J lost 3 bases, with 10 bases between them. The germline gives CDR1 SGHVS, CDR2 FNYEAQ. Using reference TRBV7-6 and TRBJ2-7 for the parts outside the CDR3, the full variable domain is GAGVSQSPRYKVTKRGQDVALRCDPISGHVSLYWYRQALGQGPEFLTYFNYEAQQDKSGLPNDRFSAERPEGSISTLTIQRTEQRDSAMYRCASSSGPNYEQYFGPGTRLTVT.

The rearrangement uses TRBV7-9 and TRBJ2-1; 8 bases are a match to TRBD2. CDR1 is SEHNR, CDR2 FQNEAQ, per germline (reference sequence). The CDR3 is 13 amino acids. Trimming took 7 bases from V and 5 from J; bases not matched to a gene: 4. In DNA, the CDR3 is TGTGCCAGCACCCCGGGAGGGAACAATGAGCAGTTCTTC. Translation gives CASTPGGNNEQFF.

The chain joins TRBV19 to TRBJ2-1; 10 nucleotides agree with TRBD2. Germline assignment: CDR1 LNHDA and CDR2 SQIVND (reference sequence). With 3 bases clipped from V and 6 bases from J, the junction kept 5 bases outside the gene matches. The CDR3 runs 15 residues. In DNA form, the CDR3 reads TGTGCCAGTAGTATTGGTAGCGGGGGGTCCAATGAGCAGTTCTTC. This gives the protein CASSIGSGGSNEQFF.

The chain carries TRBV10-3 and TRBJ2-7, with D possibly matching TRBD1 (5 bases). Trimming left V 0 bases short and J 5 bases short, with 8 bases between. The CDR3 is made up of 13 amino acids. Germline CDR1 ENHRY, CDR2 SYGVKD. CDR3 in DNA: TGTGCCATCAGTGAGTCAGGGGCCCACGAGCAGTACTTC. Translating gives CAISESGAHEQYF.

The J gene is TRBJ2-3, the V gene TRBV6-6; unclear D gene. V lost 2 bases and J lost 3, with 12 bases in between. CDR1 is MNHNY and CDR2 is SVGAGI in the germline V gene (reference sequence). The CDR3 length is 15 residues. CDR3 in amino acids: CASSYRVFLTDTQYF. The CDR3 nucleotides are TGTGCCAGCAGTTACAGGGTGTTTCTTACAGATACGCAGTATTTT.

Only one count was recorded for this clone. V and J are TRBV19 and TRBJ1-1, with a tentative D call TRBD1 (6 bases). Germline values: CDR1 LNHDA, CDR2 SQIVND (reference sequence). The V end lost 9 bases, the J end lost 2 bases, and 10 bases lay between the germline ends. The CDR3 is made up of 12 amino acids. Here the CDR3 reads CASEGVNTEAFF. CDR3 bases: TGTGCCAGCGAGGGGGTTAACACTGAAGCTTTCTTT. Complete variable domain (other parts from reference TRBV19 and TRBJ1-1): DGGITQSPKYLFRKEGQNVTLSCEQNLNHDAMYWYRQDPGQGLRLIYYSQIVNDFQKGDIAEGYSVSREKKESFPLTVTSAQKNPTAFYLCASEGVNTEAFFGQGTRLTVV.

The chain uses TRBV5-5 and TRBJ2-7; a weak D match, TRBD1 (6 bases). V lost 5 bases and J lost 5, with 11 bases in between. From germline, CDR1 is SGHKS and CDR2 YYEKEE (reference sequence). The CDR3 contains 12 residues. The CDR3 region has the DNA TGTGCCAGCAGTACGACAGGTAACGAGCAGTACTTC. Translated, it gives CASSTTGNEQYF.

This chain connects TRBV27 to TRBJ2-7; 9 bases fit TRBD1. Germline CDR1 and CDR2: MNHEY and SMNVEV (reference sequence). Trimming cost V 1 base and J 2 bases; bases outside gene matches: 9. CDR3 length: 17 amino acids. The CDR3: CASSLLLGTGSTYEQYF. The CDR3, as DNA: TGTGCCAGCAGTTTATTGCTAGGGACAGGGTCGACCTACGAGCAGTACTTC.

In its sample, this clone was seen once. The chain couples TRBV9 to TRBJ2-1; 10 bases agree with TRBD1. V trimming: 7 bases; J trimming: 3 bases; junction bases outside the gene matches: 1. The CDR3 length is 13 residues. CDR1 SGDLS and CDR2 YYNGEE come from the germline V gene. CDR3 protein: CASGTGDYNEQFF. The CDR3 bases are TGTGCCAGCGGGACAGGGGACTACAATGAGCAGTTCTTC. Supplemented by reference TRBV9 and TRBJ2-1, the full variable domain reads DSGVTQTPKHLITATGQRVTLRCSPRSGDLSVYWYQQSLDQGLQFLIQYYNGEERAKGNILERFSAQQFPDLHSELNLSSLELGDSALYFCASGTGDYNEQFFGPGTRLTVL.

The chain has TRBV19 and TRBJ1-1; D unresolved. V shed 5 bases and J shed 0 bases, with 7 bases lying between them. The V gene's germline CDR1 is LNHDA and CDR2 SQIVND (reference sequence). This CDR3 spans 13 amino acids. CDR3: CASSLGLNTEAFF. CDR3 sequence (DNA): TGTGCCAGTAGTTTAGGCCTGAACACTGAAGCTTTCTTT.

The V gene is TRBV6-5, the J gene TRBJ1-2, with a weak D call TRBD1 (6 bases). The CDR3 contains 13 residues. CDR1 is MNHEY and CDR2 is SVGAGI in the germline V gene. CDR3 protein: CATRGGTLYGYTF. The CDR3 nucleotides read TGTGCTACCAGAGGTGGGACACTCTATGGCTACACCTTC.

V and J are TRBV7-9 and TRBJ2-2, with D maybe TRBD1 (5 bases). V was clipped by 3 bases and J by 4 bases, with 6 bases between them. The CDR3 is 13 amino acids. Germline assignment: CDR1 SEHNR and CDR2 FQNEAQ (reference sequence). The CDR3 spells CASSFTGTGELFF. DNA for the CDR3: TGTGCCAGCAGCTTCACAGGCACCGGGGAGCTGTTTTTT.

The chain carries TRBV7-9 and TRBJ1-2; 8 bases map to TRBD1. The V and J ends lost 5 bases and 4 bases, in that order; junction bases with no gene match: 9. The CDR3 spans 15 residues. Germline lookup yields CDR1 SEHNR and CDR2 FQNEAQ (reference sequence). CDR3 amino acids: CASSAGQVKIYGYTF. Here the CDR3 DNA reads TGTGCCAGCAGCGCGGGACAGGTCAAAATCTATGGCTACACCTTC.

This rearrangement joins TRBV6-6 to TRBJ2-3; 7 nucleotides agree with TRBD1. V was clipped by 4 bases and J by 5 bases; unmatched bases: 6. Germline V gene sequence: CDR1 MNHNY, CDR2 SVGAGI (reference sequence). This CDR3 contains 14 residues. CDR3 protein: CASSSRTGQDTQYF. Here the CDR3 DNA reads TGTGCCAGCAGTTCTAGGACAGGACAAGATACGCAGTATTTT.